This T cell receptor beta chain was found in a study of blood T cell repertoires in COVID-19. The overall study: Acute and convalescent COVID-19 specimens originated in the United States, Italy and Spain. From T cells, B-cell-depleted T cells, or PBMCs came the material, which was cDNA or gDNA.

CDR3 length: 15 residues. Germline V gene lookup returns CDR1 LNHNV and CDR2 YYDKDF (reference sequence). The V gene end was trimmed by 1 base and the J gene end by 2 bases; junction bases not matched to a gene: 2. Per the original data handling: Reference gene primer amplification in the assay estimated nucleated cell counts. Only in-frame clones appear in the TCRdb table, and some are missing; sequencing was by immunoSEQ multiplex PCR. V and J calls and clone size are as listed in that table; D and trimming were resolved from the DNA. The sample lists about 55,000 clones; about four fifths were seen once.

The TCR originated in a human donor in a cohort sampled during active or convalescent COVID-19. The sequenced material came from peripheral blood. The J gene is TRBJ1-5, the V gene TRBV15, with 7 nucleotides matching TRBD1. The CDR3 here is CATSRGGTGNQPQHF. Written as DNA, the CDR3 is TGTGCCACCAGCAGAGGAGGGACAGGCAATCAGCCCCAGCATTTT.